This T cell receptor (beta chain) came from a study of T cell repertoires in cytomegalovirus infection (dated by TCRdb to the late 2010s). Looking at the study overall: The peptide stimulations were aimed at well-studied HLA-B-restricted epitopes as well as recently identified HLA-C-restricted CMV epitopes, whose presentation resists viral immunomodulation. Donor HLA type was relevant to the analysis, as public TCR beta signatures indicated carriage of CMV infection together with the matching HLA type.

The treatment or condition label, as the study defines it: in vitro stimulation with specific CMV peptide epitopes to enrich CMV-specific T cells. Paper-wide results and their limitations: The ex vivo response was dominated by HLA-C-restricted CMV-specific TCR beta clonotypes, which also provided the single most frequent clonotype in two of eight donors. In both this cohort and an independent cohort of 350 or so donors, the cumulative frequency of public TCR beta family members distinguished carriers of CMV infection plus the relevant HLA type.

Worth noting for this clonotype: Its antigen remains unidentified. Qualities for individual bases were not recorded, and no much larger clone is one base off.

The sequencer was an Illumina HiSeq 1500. TCRdb trimmed public reads at Q25 via fastp, called clones via MiXCR and kept in-frame beta chains. Each CDR3 protein appears once, grouped with its most common genes and DNA. The sample table shows under 850,000 distinct CDR3 sequences, and around 32% are seen once. The top ten clones comprise roughly 20% of the sample. Relative to germline, V is 0 bases shorter and J is 1 base shorter, with 15 bases between their ends. The germline V gene gives CDR1 as LGHNT and CDR2 as FRNRAP. The CDR3 goes from the cysteine to the phenylalanine over 17 residues. The CDR3 DNA has 51 bases and is translated from base 1.

Sequencing used cultured PBMCs, obtained from culture after CMV antigen stimulation. This clonotype originated in a human donor in good health (CMV status not recorded). Some clones in this sample may be carry-over from other donors' samples. The V and J genes are TRBV12-5 and TRBJ1-2; the best D guess is TRBD1, with 5 bases matching. The sequenced DNA: TGTGCTAGTGGTTTGGTACTCGGGCAGGGCCATAACTATGGCTACACCTTC. It translates as CASGLVLGQGHNYGYTF. Here the CDR3 is joined to the reference TRBV12-5 and TRBJ1-2 genes, and the full variable domain is: DARVTQTPRHKVTEMGQEVTMRCQPILGHNTVFWYRQTMMQGLELLAYFRNRAPLDDSGMPKDRFSAEMPDATLATLKIQPSEPRDSAVYFCASGLVLGQGHNYGYTFGSGTRLTVV.